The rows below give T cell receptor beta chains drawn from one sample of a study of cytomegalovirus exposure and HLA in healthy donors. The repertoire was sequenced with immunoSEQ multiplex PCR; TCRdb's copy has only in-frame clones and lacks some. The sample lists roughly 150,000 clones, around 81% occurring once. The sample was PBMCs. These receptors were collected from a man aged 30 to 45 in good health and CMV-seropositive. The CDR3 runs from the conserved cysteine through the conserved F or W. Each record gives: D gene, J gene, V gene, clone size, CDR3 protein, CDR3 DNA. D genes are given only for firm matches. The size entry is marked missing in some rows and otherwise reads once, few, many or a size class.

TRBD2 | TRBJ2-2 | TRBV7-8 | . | CASSPRERGWTGELFF | TGTGCCAGCAGCCCCCGGGAGCGGGGTTGGACCGGGGAGCTGTTTTTT
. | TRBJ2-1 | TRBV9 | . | CASSVRTAPYNEQFF | TGTGCCAGCAGCGTGAGGACAGCGCCCTACAATGAGCAGTTCTTC
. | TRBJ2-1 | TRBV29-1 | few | CSVSGSSSYNEQFF | TGCAGCGTGTCAGGGTCCAGCTCCTACAATGAGCAGTTCTTC
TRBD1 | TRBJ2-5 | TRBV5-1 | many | CATQPDRGIRETQYF | TGCGCCACCCAGCCAGACAGGGGGATTCGAGAGACCCAGTACTTC
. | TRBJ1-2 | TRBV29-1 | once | CSVEIAGWDSGYTF | TGCAGCGTTGAAATAGCAGGTTGGGACTCTGGCTACACCTTC
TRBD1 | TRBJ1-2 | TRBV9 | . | CASSVGTGVGGYTF | TGTGCCAGCAGCGTCGGTACAGGGGTGGGTGGCTACACCTTC
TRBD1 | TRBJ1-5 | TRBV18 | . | CASAIDRGPSPEHF | TGTGCCAGCGCTATCGACAGGGGGCCTTCTCCCGAGCATTTT
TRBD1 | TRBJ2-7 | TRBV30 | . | CAWRGTGGSYEQYF | TGTGCCTGGAGGGGGACAGGGGGCAGTTACGAGCAGTACTTC
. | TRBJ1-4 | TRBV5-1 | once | CASSSGAEAFNEKLFF | TGCGCCAGCAGCTCGGGTGCGGAGGCGTTTAATGAAAAACTGTTTTTT
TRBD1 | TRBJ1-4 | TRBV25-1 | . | CASSVRQGLANEKLFF | TGTGCCAGCAGTGTCCGACAGGGACTCGCTAATGAAAAACTGTTTTTT
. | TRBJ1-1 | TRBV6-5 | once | CASSYNRNMNTEAFF | TGTGCCAGCAGTTACAACAGAAATATGAACACTGAAGCTTTCTTT
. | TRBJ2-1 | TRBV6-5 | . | CASSYHSANEQFF | TGTGCCAGCAGTTACCATAGCGCTAATGAGCAGTTCTTC
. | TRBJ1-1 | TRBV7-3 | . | CASSFGSTEAFF | TGTGCCAGCAGCTTCGGGTCAACTGAAGCTTTCTTT
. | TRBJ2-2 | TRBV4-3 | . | CASSQEEVLGGELFF | TGCGCCAGCAGCCAAGAGGAGGTCCTGGGGGGGGAGCTGTTTTTT
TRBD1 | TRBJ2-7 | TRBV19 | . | CASSIDWGQGGDEQYF | TGTGCCAGTAGTATAGATTGGGGACAGGGAGGCGACGAGCAGTACTTC
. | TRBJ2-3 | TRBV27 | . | CASAGGRAGASDTQYF | TGTGCCAGCGCAGGGGGTCGAGCGGGGGCATCAGATACGCAGTATTTT
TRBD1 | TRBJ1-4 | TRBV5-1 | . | CASSGTGENEKLFF | TGCGCCAGCAGCGGGACAGGGGAGAATGAAAAACTGTTTTTT
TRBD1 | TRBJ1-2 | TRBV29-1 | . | CSAADRDYGYTF | TGCAGCGCCGCGGACAGGGACTATGGCTACACCTTC
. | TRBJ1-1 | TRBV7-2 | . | CASSLAPNTEAFF | TGTGCCAGCAGCTTAGCCCCTAACACTGAAGCTTTCTTT
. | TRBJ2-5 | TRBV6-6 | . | CASSQTRLEVQETQYF | TGTGCCAGCAGTCAGACACGTCTTGAAGTTCAAGAGACCCAGTACTTC
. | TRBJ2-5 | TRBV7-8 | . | CASSLENSDQETQYF | TGTGCCAGCAGCTTAGAGAACAGTGATCAAGAGACCCAGTACTTC
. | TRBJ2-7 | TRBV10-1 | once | CASSPEGDEQYF | TGCGCCAGCAGTCCCGAGGGGGACGAGCAGTACTTC
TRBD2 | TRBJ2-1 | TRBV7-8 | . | CASSPSGGARDEQFF | TGTGCCAGCAGCCCCTCCGGGGGGGCCCGGGATGAGCAGTTCTTC
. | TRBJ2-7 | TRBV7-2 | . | CASSLLGDLSYEQYF | TGTGCCAGCAGCTTATTGGGAGATCTCTCCTACGAGCAGTACTTC
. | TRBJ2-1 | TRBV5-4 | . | CASSSNPPYREEQFF | TGTGCCAGCAGCTCAAACCCTCCTTACAGGGAAGAGCAGTTCTTC
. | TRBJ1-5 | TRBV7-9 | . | CASSLESQPQHF | TGTGCCAGCAGCCTTGAGAGTCAGCCCCAGCATTTT
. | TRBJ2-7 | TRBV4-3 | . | CASSQGGNSYEQYF | TGCGCCAGCAGCCAAGGAGGGAACTCCTACGAGCAGTACTTC
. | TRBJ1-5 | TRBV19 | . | CASRHNNQPQHF | TGTGCCAGTAGACACAATAATCAGCCCCAGCATTTT
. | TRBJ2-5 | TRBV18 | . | CASSPGGAQETQYF | TGTGCCAGCTCACCAGGCGGGGCCCAAGAGACCCAGTACTTC
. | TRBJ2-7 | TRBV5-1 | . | CASSSEAGSSYEQYF | TGCGCCAGCAGCTCGGAGGCAGGTTCCTCCTACGAGCAGTACTTC
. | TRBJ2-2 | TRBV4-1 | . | CASSQGRINPGELFF | TGCGCCAGCAGCCAAGGGCGGATAAACCCCGGGGAGCTGTTTTTT
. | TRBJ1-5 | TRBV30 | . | CAWSVMRGPLGYSNQPQHF | TGTGCCTGGAGTGTAATGCGGGGGCCGCTCGGTTATAGCAATCAGCCCCAGCATTTT
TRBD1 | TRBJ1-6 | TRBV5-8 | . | CASRLTGESSPLHF | TGTGCCAGCAGATTGACAGGGGAAAGCTCACCCCTCCACTTT
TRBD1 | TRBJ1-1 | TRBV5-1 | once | CASSLQGATTEAFF | TGCGCCAGCAGCTTGCAGGGGGCCACCACTGAAGCTTTCTTT
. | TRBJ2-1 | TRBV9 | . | CASSVLGASSYNEQFF | TGTGCCAGCAGCGTCTTGGGGGCTAGCTCCTACAATGAGCAGTTCTTC
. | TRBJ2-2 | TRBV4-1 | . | CASSQDLGAGTGELFF | TGCGCCAGCAGCCAAGATCTTGGGGCTGGGACCGGGGAGCTGTTTTTT
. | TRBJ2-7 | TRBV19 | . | CASSITLSGDFSYEQYF | TGTGCCAGTAGTATAACCCTATCTGGGGACTTCTCCTACGAGCAGTACTTC
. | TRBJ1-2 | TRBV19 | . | CASSDPEALNYGYTF | TGTGCCAGTAGTGACCCGGAGGCCTTAAACTATGGCTACACCTTC
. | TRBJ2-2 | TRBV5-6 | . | CASSSDGVGELFF | TGTGCCAGCAGCTCCGACGGGGTAGGGGAGCTGTTTTTT
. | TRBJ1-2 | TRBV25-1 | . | CASSGVLGVYGYTF | TGTGCCAGCAGTGGAGTTTTAGGGGTTTATGGCTACACCTTC
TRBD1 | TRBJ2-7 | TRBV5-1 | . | CASSFPDRDAGEQYF | TGCGCCAGCAGCTTCCCCGACAGGGACGCTGGAGAGCAGTACTTC
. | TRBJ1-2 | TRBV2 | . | CASSVRGALLVYGYTF | TGTGCCAGCAGCGTCCGGGGGGCCTTATTAGTTTATGGCTACACCTTC
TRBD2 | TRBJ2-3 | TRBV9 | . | CASSVAHSSGVADTQYF | TGTGCCAGCAGCGTAGCCCATTCTAGCGGGGTCGCAGATACGCAGTATTTT
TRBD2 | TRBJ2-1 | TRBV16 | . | CASSQSRGGAWNEQFF | TGTGCCAGCAGCCAATCGCGCGGGGGGGCGTGGAATGAGCAGTTCTTC
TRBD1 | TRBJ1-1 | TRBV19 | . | CASSRAGGSTEAFF | TGTGCCAGTAGTCGGGCAGGGGGCAGCACTGAAGCTTTCTTT
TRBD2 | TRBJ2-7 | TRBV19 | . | CASSPSGTSGVREQYF | TGTGCCAGTAGCCCGTCGGGGACTAGCGGGGTCCGCGAGCAGTACTTC
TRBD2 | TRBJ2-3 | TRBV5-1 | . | CASSPRLAGGHTDTQYF | TGCGCCAGCAGCCCGAGACTAGCGGGGGGACACACAGATACGCAGTATTTT